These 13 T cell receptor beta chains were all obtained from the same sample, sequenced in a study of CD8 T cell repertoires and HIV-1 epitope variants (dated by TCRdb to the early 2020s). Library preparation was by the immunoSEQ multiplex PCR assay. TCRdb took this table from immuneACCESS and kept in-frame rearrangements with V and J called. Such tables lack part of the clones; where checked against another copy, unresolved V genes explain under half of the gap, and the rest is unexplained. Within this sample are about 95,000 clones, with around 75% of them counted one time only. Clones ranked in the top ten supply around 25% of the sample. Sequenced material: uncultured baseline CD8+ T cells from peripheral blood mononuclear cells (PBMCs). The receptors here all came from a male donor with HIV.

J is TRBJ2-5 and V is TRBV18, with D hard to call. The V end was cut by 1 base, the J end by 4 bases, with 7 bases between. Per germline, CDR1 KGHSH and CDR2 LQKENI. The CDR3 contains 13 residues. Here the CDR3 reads CASSPQVLETQYF. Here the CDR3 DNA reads TGTGCCAGCTCACCACAGGTCTTAGAGACCCAGTACTTC.

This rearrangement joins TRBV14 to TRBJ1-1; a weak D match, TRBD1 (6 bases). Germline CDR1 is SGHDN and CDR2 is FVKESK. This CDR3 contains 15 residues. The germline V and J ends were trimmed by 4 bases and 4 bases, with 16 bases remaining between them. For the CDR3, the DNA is TGTGCCAGCAGCCTAGTTGGGGGCTTTGTCACTGAAGCTTTCTTT. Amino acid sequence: CASSLVGGFVTEAFF.

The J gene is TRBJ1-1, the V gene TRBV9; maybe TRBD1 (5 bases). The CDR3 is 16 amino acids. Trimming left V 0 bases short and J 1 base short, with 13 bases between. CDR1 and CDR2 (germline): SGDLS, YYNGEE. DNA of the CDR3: TGTGCCAGCAGCGTAGCCCCGGGACGGGCGAACACTGAAGCTTTCTTT. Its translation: CASSVAPGRANTEAFF.

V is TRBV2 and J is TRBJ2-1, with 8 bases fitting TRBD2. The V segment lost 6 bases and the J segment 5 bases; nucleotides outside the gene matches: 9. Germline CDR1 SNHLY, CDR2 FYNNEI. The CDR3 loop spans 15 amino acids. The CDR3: CASSNAGGYDNEQFF. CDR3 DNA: TGTGCCAGCAGCAATGCGGGGGGTTACGACAATGAGCAGTTCTTC.

The CDR3 coding sequence is TGTGCCAGCAGCCGAGGGACCGGGGAGCTGTTTTTT. Translated, it gives CASSRGTGELFF. The V call is TRBV11-2, the J call TRBJ2-2; a weak D match, TRBD2 (5 bases). From germline, CDR1 is SGHAT and CDR2 FQNNGV. The germline V and J ends were trimmed by 5 bases and 5 bases, with 6 bases remaining between them. The CDR3 is 12 residues long.

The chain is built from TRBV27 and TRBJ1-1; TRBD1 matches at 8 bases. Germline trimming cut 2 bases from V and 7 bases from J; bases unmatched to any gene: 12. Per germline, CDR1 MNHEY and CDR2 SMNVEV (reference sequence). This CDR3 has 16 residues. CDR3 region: CASSLRRAGGGGEAFF. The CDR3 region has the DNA TGTGCCAGCAGTTTACGGAGGGCAGGGGGCGGGGGTGAAGCTTTCTTT.

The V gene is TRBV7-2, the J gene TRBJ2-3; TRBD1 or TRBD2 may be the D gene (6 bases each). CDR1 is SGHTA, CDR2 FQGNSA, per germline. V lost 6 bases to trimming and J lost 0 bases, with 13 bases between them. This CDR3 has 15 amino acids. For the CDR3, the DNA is TGTGCCAGCAGTTTCGGGGGCCTCAGCACAGATACGCAGTATTTT. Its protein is CASSFGGLSTDTQYF.

CDR3 region: CASSFEFSGNYGYTF. CDR3 coding DNA: TGTGCCAGCAGTTTCGAGTTTAGTGGGAACTATGGCTACACCTTC. J is TRBJ1-2 and V is TRBV6-5; no definite D call. V shed 4 bases and J shed 2 bases, with 14 bases lying between them. The CDR3 runs to 15 residues. Germline CDR1 reads MNHEY; CDR2 reads SVGAGI.

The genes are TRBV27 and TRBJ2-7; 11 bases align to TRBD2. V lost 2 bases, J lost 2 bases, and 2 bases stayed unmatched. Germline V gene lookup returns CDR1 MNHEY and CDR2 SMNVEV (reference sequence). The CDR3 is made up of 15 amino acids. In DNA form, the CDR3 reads TGTGCCAGCAGTTTAAATAGCGGGGGGGCCTACGAGCAGTACTTC. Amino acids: CASSLNSGGAYEQYF.

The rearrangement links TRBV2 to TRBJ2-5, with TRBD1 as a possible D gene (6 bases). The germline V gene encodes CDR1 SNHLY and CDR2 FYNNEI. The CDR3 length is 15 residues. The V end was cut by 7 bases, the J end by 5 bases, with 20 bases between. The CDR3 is CASNLRGTVVETQYF. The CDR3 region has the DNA TGTGCCAGCAACCTCAGGGGCACTGTGGTGGAGACCCAGTACTTC.

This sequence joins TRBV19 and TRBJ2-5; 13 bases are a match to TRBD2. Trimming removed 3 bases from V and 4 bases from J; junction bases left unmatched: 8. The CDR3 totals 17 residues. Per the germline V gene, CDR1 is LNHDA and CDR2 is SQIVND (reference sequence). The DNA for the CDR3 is TGTGCCAGTAGTATGCGGACTAGCGGGAGTTTAATAGAGACCCAGTACTTC. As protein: CASSMRTSGSLIETQYF. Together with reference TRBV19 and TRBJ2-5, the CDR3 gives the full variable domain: DGGITQSPKYLFRKEGQNVTLSCEQNLNHDAMYWYRQDPGQGLRLIYYSQIVNDFQKGDIAEGYSVSREKKESFPLTVTSAQKNPTAFYLCASSMRTSGSLIETQYFGPGTRLLVL.

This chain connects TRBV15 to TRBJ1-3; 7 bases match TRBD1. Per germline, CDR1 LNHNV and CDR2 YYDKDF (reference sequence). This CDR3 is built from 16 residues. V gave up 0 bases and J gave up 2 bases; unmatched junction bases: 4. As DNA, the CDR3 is TGTGCCACCAGCAGAGATCTAGGGACAGCTGGAAACACCATATATTTT. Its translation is CATSRDLGTAGNTIYF.

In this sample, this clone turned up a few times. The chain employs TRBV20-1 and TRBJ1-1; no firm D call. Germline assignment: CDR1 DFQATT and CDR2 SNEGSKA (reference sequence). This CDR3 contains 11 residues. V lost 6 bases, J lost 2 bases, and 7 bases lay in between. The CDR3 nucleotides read TGCAGTGCCCAGCGAAACACTGAAGCTTTCTTT. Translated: CSAQRNTEAFF.